This is a list of T cell receptor beta chains from one sample in a study of blood T cell repertoires in COVID-19. Sequencing was performed with immunoSEQ multiplex PCR; in TCRdb, only in-frame clones are kept and a portion is missing. This sample has 210,000 or so clones, with just over 85% found just once. Sequenced input: peripheral blood. The receptors were sampled from a man in his fifties with acute or convalescent COVID-19. Each CDR3 is given with its conserved first and last residue. The D gene is left open where the match is weak. Some rows have no size entry. The others give once, few or many, or a class for an expanded clone.

D gene	clone size	V gene	J gene	CDR3 protein	CDR3 DNA
TRBD1	-	TRBV5-1	TRBJ1-1	CASSSGQVFTEAFF	TGCGCCAGCAGCTCCGGACAGGTTTTCACTGAAGCTTTCTTT
TRBD2	few	TRBV10-3	TRBJ2-7	CAISEQLAGGSPYEQYF	TGTGCCATCAGTGAGCAACTAGCGGGGGGCTCTCCCTACGAGCAGTACTTC
-	-	TRBV7-2	TRBJ2-5	CASSSSETQYF	TGTGCCAGCAGCTCAAGCGAGACCCAGTACTTC
-	-	TRBV7-2	TRBJ2-7	CASSLGFAGAQGEQYF	TGTGCCAGCAGCTTAGGTTTCGCGGGGGCGCAAGGCGAGCAGTACTTC
-	-	TRBV20-1	TRBJ1-1	CSALRNTEAFF	TGCAGTGCGCTCAGGAACACTGAAGCTTTCTTT
-	-	TRBV10-2	TRBJ1-5	CASSESWRQPQHF	TGCGCCAGCAGTGAGTCATGGAGACAGCCCCAGCATTTT
TRBD1	-	TRBV5-6	TRBJ2-7	CASSFSTGGASYEQYF	TGTGCCAGCAGCTTCTCGACAGGGGGCGCGTCCTACGAGCAGTACTTC
-	-	TRBV7-7	TRBJ2-7	CASSLGRGLGYEQYF	TGTGCCAGCAGCTTAGGGCGCGGGTTGGGCTACGAGCAGTACTTC
-	-	TRBV6-5	TRBJ1-2	CASSPKGPGFYGYTF	TGTGCCAGCAGCCCCAAGGGTCCAGGGTTCTATGGCTACACCTTC
-	-	TRBV7-9	TRBJ2-7	CASSLTGVTYEQYF	TGTGCCAGCAGCTTAACAGGAGTAACCTACGAGCAGTACTTC
TRBD2	-	TRBV6-5	TRBJ2-7	CASSYSSGGPYEQYF	TGTGCCAGCAGTTACAGTAGCGGGGGACCCTACGAGCAGTACTTC
TRBD2	-	TRBV7-2	TRBJ2-3	CASSLQAGGGDTQYF	TGTGCCAGCAGCTTACAAGCGGGGGGAGGAGATACGCAGTATTTT
-	-	TRBV6-4	TRBJ2-6	CASSDSSSGANVLTF	TGTGCCAGCAGTGACTCGAGCTCTGGGGCCAACGTCCTGACTTTC
TRBD1	-	TRBV27	TRBJ1-6	CASRPGTGTNSPLHF	TGTGCCAGCAGGCCCGGGACAGGGACTAATTCACCCCTCCACTTT
TRBD1	-	TRBV6-5	TRBJ1-1	CASQTGQPIEAFF	TGTGCCAGCCAAACGGGACAGCCGATTGAAGCTTTCTTT
TRBD1	-	TRBV2	TRBJ1-1	CASRTGTAIEAFF	TGTGCCAGCAGGACAGGGACAGCCATCGAAGCTTTCTTT
-	-	TRBV6-5	TRBJ2-5	CASSLGQGGQKTQYF	TGTGCCAGCAGTCTGGGCCAGGGGGGTCAGAAGACCCAGTACTTC
TRBD1	-	TRBV11-2	TRBJ1-4	CASSLDREKLFF	TGTGCCAGCAGCCTGGACAGGGAAAAACTGTTTTTT
TRBD1	-	TRBV6-1	TRBJ2-1	CASSEMGQYLYNEQFF	TGTGCCAGCAGTGAAATGGGACAGTACCTCTACAATGAGCAGTTCTTC
-	-	TRBV5-1	TRBJ2-3	CASSLEGLGEEQYF	TGCGCCAGCAGCCTGGAGGGACTGGGCGAGGAGCAGTATTTT
TRBD1	-	TRBV9	TRBJ1-1	CASSVLGQGGTEAFF	TGTGCCAGCAGCGTATTAGGACAGGGTGGGACTGAAGCTTTCTTT
TRBD1	-	TRBV24-1	TRBJ2-1	CATSESSGGPNEQFF	TGTGCCACCAGTGAATCCTCAGGGGGTCCCAATGAGCAGTTCTTC
-	-	TRBV19	TRBJ1-2	CASSIEGQPLLYGYTF	TGTGCCAGTAGTATAGAGGGACAACCGCTACTCTATGGCTACACCTTC